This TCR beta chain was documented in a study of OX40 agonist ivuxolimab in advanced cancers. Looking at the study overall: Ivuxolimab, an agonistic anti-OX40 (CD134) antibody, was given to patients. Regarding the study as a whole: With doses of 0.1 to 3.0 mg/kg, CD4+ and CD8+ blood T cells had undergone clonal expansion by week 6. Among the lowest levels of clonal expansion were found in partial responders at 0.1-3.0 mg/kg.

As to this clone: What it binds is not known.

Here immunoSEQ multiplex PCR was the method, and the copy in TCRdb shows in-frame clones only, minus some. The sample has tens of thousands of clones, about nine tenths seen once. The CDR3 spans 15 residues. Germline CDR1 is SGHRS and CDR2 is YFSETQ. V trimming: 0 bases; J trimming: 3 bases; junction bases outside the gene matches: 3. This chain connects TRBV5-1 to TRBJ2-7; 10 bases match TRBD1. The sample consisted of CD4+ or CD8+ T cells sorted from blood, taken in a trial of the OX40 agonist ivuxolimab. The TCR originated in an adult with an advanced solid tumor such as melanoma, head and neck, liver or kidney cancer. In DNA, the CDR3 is TGCGCCAGCAGCTTGGGGGACAGGGGCTACTACGAGCAGTACTTC. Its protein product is CASSLGDRGYYEQYF.